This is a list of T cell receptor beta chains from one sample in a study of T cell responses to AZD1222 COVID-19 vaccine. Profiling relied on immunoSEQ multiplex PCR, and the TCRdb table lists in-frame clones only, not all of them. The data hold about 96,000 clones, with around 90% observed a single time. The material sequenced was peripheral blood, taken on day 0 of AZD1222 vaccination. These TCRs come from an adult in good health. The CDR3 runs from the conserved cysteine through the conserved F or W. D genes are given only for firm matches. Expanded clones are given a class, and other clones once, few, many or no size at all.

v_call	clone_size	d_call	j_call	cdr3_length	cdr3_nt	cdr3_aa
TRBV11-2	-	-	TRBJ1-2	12	TGTGCCAGCAGCGGGGGGAACTATGGCTACACCTTC	CASSGGNYGYTF
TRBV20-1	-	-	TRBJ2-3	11	TGCAGTGCCGGGGCCCCAGATACGCAGTATTTT	CSAGAPDTQYF
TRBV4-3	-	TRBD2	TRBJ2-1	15	TGCGCCAGCAGCCAAGGGGCGGGAGGATCCCATGAGCAGTTCTTC	CASSQGAGGSHEQFF
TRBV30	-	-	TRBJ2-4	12	TGTGCCTGGAGTGTACAGCCCGATGGGCAGTACTTC	CAWSVQPDGQYF
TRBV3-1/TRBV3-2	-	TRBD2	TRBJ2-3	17	TGTGCCAGCAGCCAATCTACGGGACTAGCGGCCACAGATACGCAGTATTTT	CASSQSTGLAATDTQYF
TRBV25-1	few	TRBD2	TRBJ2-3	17	TGTGCCAGCAGTGATTTTGTGGGCGGGAGCAGGGCAGATACGCAGTATTTT	CASSDFVGGSRADTQYF
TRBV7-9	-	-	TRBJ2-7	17	TGTGCCAGCAGCCCCCGTTCTAGGGAGTCCGGCTCCTACGAGCAGTACTTC	CASSPRSRESGSYEQYF
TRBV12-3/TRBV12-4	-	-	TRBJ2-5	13	TGTGCCAGCAGCTTAGTCCGATGGGAGACCCAGTACTTC	CASSLVRWETQYF
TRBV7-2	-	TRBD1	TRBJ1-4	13	TGTGCCAGCAGGGCAGGGGGAGAGGAAAAACTGTTTTTT	CASRAGGEEKLFF
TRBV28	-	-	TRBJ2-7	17	TGTGCCAGCAGTTTTGAGTTTGAGGGGCAGGGATCATACGAGCAGTACTTC	CASSFEFEGQGSYEQYF
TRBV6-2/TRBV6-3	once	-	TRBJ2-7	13	TGTGCCAGCAGTTTGGTCAGTACCTACGAGCAGTACTTC	CASSLVSTYEQYF
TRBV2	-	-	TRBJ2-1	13	TGTGCCAGCAGTGAGGAGACTAGGATCAAGCAGTTCTTC	CASSEETRIKQFF
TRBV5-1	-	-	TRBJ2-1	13	TGCGCCAGCAGTCCGGGCCCCCAAAATGAGCAGTTCTTC	CASSPGPQNEQFF
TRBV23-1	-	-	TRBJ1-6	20	TGCGCCAGCAGTCTGGGACCTGATAAAATACCAGGCTCCTATAATTCACCCCTCCACTTT	CASSLGPDKIPGSYNSPLHF
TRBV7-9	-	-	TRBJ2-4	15	TGTGCCAGCAGCCCGCTCGGGCTAGCCAAAAACATTCAGTACTTC	CASSPLGLAKNIQYF
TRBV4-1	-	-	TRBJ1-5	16	TGCGCCAGCAGCCAGGAGTCATCCCCCCCCAATCAGCCCCAGCATTTT	CASSQESSPPNQPQHF
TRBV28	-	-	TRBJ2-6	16	TGTGCCACCGGGGCCGAGGGGGGAGCTGGGGCCAACGTCCTGACTTTC	CATGAEGGAGANVLTF
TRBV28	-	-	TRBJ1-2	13	TGTGCCAGCAGTTCTCTGGGGGAATATGGCTACACCTTC	CASSSLGEYGYTF
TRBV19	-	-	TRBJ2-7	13	TGTGCCAGTAGTATCCCGGGGCCTTACGAGCAGTACTTC	CASSIPGPYEQYF
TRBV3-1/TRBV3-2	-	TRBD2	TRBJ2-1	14	TGTGCCAGCAGCCCTAGCGGGAGTTACAATGAGCAGTTCTTC	CASSPSGSYNEQFF
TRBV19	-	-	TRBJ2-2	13	TGTGCCACTATAGGAGGGTACGGCGGGGAGCTGTTTTTT	CATIGGYGGELFF
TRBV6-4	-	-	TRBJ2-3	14	TGTGCCAGCAGTGTAACATACGATACAGATACGCAGTATTTT	CASSVTYDTDTQYF
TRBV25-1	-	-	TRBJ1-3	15	TGTGCCAGCAGTGAGGTCGGGGGGCTTGGAAACACCATATATTTT	CASSEVGGLGNTIYF
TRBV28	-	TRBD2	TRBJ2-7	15	TGTGCCAGCACCCTTCCGGCGGGAGGCAGCTACGAGCAGTACTTC	CASTLPAGGSYEQYF
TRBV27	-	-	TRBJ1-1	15	TGTGCCAGCAGCACTCTATCCGGGGCGAGAGCTGAAGCTTTCTTT	CASSTLSGARAEAFF
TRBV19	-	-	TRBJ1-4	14	TGTGCCAGTAGTACTGGGGCAACTAATGAAAAACTGTTTTTT	CASSTGATNEKLFF
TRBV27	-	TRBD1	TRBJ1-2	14	TGTGCCAGCAGTGAACCCCGACAGGGGGTAGGCTACACCTTC	CASSEPRQGVGYTF
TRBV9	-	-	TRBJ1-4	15	TGTGCCAGCAGCTCACAAGGGCCAACTAATGAAAAACTGTTTTTT	CASSSQGPTNEKLFF
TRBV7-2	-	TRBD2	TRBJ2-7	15	TGTGCCAGCAGCTTAGCTCCCCAAGCGGGGTACGAGCAGTACTTC	CASSLAPQAGYEQYF
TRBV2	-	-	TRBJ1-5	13	TGTGCCAGCAGTCTACAGGGTAATCAGCCCCAGCATTTT	CASSLQGNQPQHF
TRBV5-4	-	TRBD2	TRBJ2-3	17	TGTGCCAGCACCTCCCTAGCGGGAGGGCCTATGGCAGATACGCAGTATTTT	CASTSLAGGPMADTQYF
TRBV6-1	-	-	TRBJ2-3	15	TGTGCCAGCAGTGAAACCGGGGGCCCCCCAGATACGCAGTATTTT	CASSETGGPPDTQYF
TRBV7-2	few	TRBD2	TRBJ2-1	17	TGTGCCAGCAGCCCCTCCTCCGGGACTAGCGGCTACAATGAGCAGTTCTTC	CASSPSSGTSGYNEQFF
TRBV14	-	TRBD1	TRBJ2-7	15	TGTGCCAGCAGCCAAGATGTGGGACAGAGTTACGAGCAGTACTTC	CASSQDVGQSYEQYF
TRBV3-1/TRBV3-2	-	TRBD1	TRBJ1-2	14	TGTGCCAGCAGCCAAGATTTGAACAGGGGGGGCTACACCTTC	CASSQDLNRGGYTF
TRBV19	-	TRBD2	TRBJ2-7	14	TGTGCCAGTAGTCCCTGGACTAGCGGGTACGAGCAGTACTTC	CASSPWTSGYEQYF
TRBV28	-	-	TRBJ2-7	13	TGTGCCAGCAGTTTAGGGGCAACCTACGAGCAGTACTTC	CASSLGATYEQYF
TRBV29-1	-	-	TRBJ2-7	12	TGCAGCGTTGCCGACGGCGCCTACGAGCAGTACTTC	CSVADGAYEQYF
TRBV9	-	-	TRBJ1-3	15	TGTGCCAGCAGCGACAGGTCTTCCTCTGGAAACACCATATATTTT	CASSDRSSSGNTIYF
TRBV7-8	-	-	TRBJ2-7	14	TGTGCCAGCAGCAAAAGGGCCACTGACTACGAGCAGTACTTC	CASSKRATDYEQYF
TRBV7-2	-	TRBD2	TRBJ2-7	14	TGTGCCAGCAGCCGGCGAGCGGGAGTTTCCGAGCAGTACTTC	CASSRRAGVSEQYF
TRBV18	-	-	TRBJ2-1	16	TGTGCCAGCTCACCACGGGACTCCGGGGCTTCGGATGAGCAGTTCTTC	CASSPRDSGASDEQFF
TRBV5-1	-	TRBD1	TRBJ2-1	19	TGCGCCAGCAGCTGGACAGGGGACCCTCAATCCGGCTCCTACAATGAGCAGTTCTTC	CASSWTGDPQSGSYNEQFF
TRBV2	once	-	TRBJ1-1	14	TGTGCCAGCAGTGGACGGACATCGAACACTGAAGCTTTCTTT	CASSGRTSNTEAFF
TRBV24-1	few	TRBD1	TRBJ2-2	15	TGTGCCACCAGTGATTATGACAGGGACACCGGGGAGCTGTTTTTT	CATSDYDRDTGELFF